This T cell receptor (beta chain) was captured in a study of blood T cell repertoires in COVID-19. Study-wide background: Samples representing acute and convalescent COVID-19 were sourced from the United States, Italy and Spain. The analysed material was cDNA or gDNA that came from T cells, B-cell-depleted T cells, or PBMCs.

This clone was detected once. The authors' processing: Amplification of reference gene primers provided the estimated nucleated cell counts. Sequencing used immunoSEQ multiplex PCR; TCRdb keeps in-frame clones, though not all of them. V and J calls plus clone size are reproduced from that table; the DNA served to infer D and trimming. Of tens of thousands of clones detected, 88% appear once; the ten largest clones hold approximately 4.7%. The CDR3 length is 13 residues. Germline V gives CDR1 GTSNPN, CDR2 SVGIG (reference sequence). Trimming took 7 bases from V and 9 from J; bases not matched to a gene: 6.

The chain employs TRBV30 and TRBJ2-1, with 13 bases identical to TRBD2. Sequencing input: peripheral blood. This receptor was obtained from a human donor in a cohort sampled during active COVID-19. In DNA form, the CDR3 reads TGTGCCTCTAGACTAGCGGGAGGTGGTGAGCAGTTCTTC. It translates to CASRLAGGGEQFF.